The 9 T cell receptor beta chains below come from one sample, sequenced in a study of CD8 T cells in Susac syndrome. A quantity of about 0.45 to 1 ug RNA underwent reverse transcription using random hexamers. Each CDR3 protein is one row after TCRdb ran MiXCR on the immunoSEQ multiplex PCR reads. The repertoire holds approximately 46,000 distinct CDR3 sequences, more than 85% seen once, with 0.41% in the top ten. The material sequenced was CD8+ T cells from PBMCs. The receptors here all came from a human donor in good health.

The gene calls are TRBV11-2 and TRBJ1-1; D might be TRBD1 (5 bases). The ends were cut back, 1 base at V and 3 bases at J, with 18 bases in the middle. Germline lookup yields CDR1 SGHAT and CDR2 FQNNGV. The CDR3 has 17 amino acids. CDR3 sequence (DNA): TGTGCCAGCAGCTTAGTTCCAGGGAGCGGGGGTTACACTGAAGCTTTCTTT. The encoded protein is CASSLVPGSGGYTEAFF.

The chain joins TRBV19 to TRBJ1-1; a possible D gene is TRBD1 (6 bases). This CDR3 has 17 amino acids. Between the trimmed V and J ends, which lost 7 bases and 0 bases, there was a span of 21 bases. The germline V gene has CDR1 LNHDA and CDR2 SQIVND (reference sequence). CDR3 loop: CASIGHGGGHLNTEAFF. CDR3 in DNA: TGTGCCAGTATCGGACACGGGGGGGGACACCTGAACACTGAAGCTTTCTTT.

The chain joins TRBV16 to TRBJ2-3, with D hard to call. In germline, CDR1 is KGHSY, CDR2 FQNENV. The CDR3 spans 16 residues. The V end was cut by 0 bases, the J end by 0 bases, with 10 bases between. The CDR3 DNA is TGTGCCAGCAGCCAATCAACCGGTTCTAGCACAGATACGCAGTATTTT. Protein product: CASSQSTGSSTDTQYF. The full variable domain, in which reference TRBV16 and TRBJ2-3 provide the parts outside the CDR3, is GEEVAQTPKHLVRGEGQKAKLYCAPIKGHSYVFWYQQVLKNEFKFLISFQNENVFDETGMPKERFSAKCLPNSPCSLEIQATKLEDSAVYFCASSQSTGSSTDTQYFGPGTRLTVL.

CDR3 loop: CASSEVGTAPSNQPQHF. The CDR3 bases are TGTGCCAGCAGTGAAGTCGGGACGGCCCCTAGCAATCAGCCCCAGCATTTT. This chain joins TRBV6-4 and TRBJ1-5, with a possible D match to TRBD1 (5 bases). Germline V gene data show CDR1 as MRHNA and CDR2 as SNTAGT. With 3 bases removed from V and 0 bases from J, the gap between germline ends came to 15 bases. The CDR3 spans 17 residues.

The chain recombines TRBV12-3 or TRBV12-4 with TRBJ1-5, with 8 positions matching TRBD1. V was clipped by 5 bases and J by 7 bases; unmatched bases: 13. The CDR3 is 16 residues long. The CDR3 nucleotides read TGTGCCAGCAGTCCCAGCAGGGGGCATTTTCAACAGCCCCAGCATTTT. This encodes CASSPSRGHFQQPQHF.

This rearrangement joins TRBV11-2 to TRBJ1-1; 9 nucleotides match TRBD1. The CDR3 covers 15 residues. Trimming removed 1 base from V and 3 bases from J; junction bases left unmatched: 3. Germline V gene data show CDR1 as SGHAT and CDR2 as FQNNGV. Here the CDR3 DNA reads TGTGCCAGCAGCTTAGGGGACAGGGTGGACACTGAAGCTTTCTTT. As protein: CASSLGDRVDTEAFF.

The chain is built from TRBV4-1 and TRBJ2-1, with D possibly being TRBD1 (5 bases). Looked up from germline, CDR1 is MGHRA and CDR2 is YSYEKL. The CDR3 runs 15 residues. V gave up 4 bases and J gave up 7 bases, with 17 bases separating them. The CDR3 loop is CASSLPVRGTNEQFF. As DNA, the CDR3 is TGCGCCAGCAGCCTCCCAGTTAGGGGAACGAATGAGCAGTTCTTC.

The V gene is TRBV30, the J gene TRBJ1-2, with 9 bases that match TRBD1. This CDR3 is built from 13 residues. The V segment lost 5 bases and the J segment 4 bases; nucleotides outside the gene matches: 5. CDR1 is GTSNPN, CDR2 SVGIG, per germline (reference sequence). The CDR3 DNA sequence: TGTGCCTGGGTGCGGGACAGGGTCTATGGCTACACCTTC. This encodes CAWVRDRVYGYTF. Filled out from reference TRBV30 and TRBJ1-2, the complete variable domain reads SQTIHQWPATLVQPVGSPLSLECTVEGTSNPNLYWYRQAAGRGLQLLFYSVGIGQISSEVPQNLSASRPQDRQFILSSKKLLLSDSGFYLCAWVRDRVYGYTFGSGTRLTVV.

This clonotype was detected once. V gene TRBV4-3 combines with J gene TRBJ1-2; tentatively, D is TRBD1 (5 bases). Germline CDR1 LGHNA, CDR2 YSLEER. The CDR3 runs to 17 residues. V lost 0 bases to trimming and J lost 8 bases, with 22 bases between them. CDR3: CASSQDFGTADLNGYTF. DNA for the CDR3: TGCGCCAGCAGCCAAGATTTTGGGACCGCGGATCTTAACGGCTACACCTTC.